The entry that follows covers one T cell receptor beta chain sequence. Its antigen is as yet unknown. The data derive from a study of cytomegalovirus exposure and HLA in healthy donors. Study findings and constraints: In vitro work confirmed that three CMV-associated chains recognize CMV antigens. Reported results showed that the classifier diagnosed cytomegalovirus status with high specificity and sensitivity.

Germline assignment: CDR1 MGHDK and CDR2 SYGVNS. V trimming: 5 bases; J trimming: 2 bases; junction bases outside the gene matches: 8. This CDR3 has 17 residues. TCRdb's table, derived via immunoSEQ multiplex PCR, lists solely in-frame clones and lacks some. This sample has a few hundred thousand clones, with 80% to 90% found just once. The sample taken for sequencing was PBMCs. The source is a young woman in good health and CMV-seronegative. The chain employs TRBV25-1 and TRBJ1-5, with 11 nucleotides matching TRBD1. CDR3 bases: TGTGCCAGCAGTTCCGCTGGACAGGGGGCTGGCAATCAGCCCCAGCATTTT. This gives the protein CASSSAGQGAGNQPQHF. Full variable domain (rest looked up from reference TRBV25-1 and TRBJ1-5): EADIYQTPRYLVIGTGKKITLECSQTMGHDKMYWYQQDPGMELHLIHYSYGVNSTEKGDLSSESTVSRIRTEHFPLTLESARPSHTSQYLCASSSAGQGAGNQPQHFGDGTRLSIL.